This TCR beta chain stems from a study of vaccination and CD4 T cells after COVID-19. Across the study: Recovered patients in the cohort numbered six men and four women, two of them Hispanic. The post-COVID sampling time was a median roughly 100 days after diagnosis, ranging from 35 to 161. The control cultures got either a CEFX pool, an HIV-1 Nef pool, or no peptide at all. Study conclusions and caveats: In convalescent patients, a median 86.3% of post-vaccine SARS-CoV-2-reactive clones appeared only after vaccination.

This clonotype has just a few counts. The antigen remains undetermined. The CDR3 has 12 residues. Germline lookup yields CDR1 KGHDR and CDR2 SFDVKD. The ends were cut back, 4 bases at V and 7 bases at J, with 9 bases in the middle. Documented treatment: roughly 11-day PBMC culture with coronavirus spike peptide pools or control peptides (ViraFEST assay). Sequencing of the DNA from cultured CD4+ T cells was carried out with the Oncomine TCR Beta short-read assay. TCRdb redid the calling of the PCR reads with MiXCR, one entry per CDR3 protein. Of some 25,000 distinct CDR3 sequences in the sample, 67% are singletons; the top ten hold approximately 21%.

This TCR derives from a human donor who received a COVID-19 vaccine. This sequence joins TRBV24-1 and TRBJ1-2, with a tentative D call TRBD1 (5 bases). Material: CD4+ T cells from blood, cultured in vitro, obtained after SARS-CoV-2 vaccination. The CDR3 sequence is CATSDREVGYTF. CDR3 coding DNA: TGTGCCACCAGTGACAGGGAGGTTGGCTACACCTTC.